These T cell receptor beta chains were read from a single sample in a study of blood T cell repertoires in COVID-19. Some clones are missing from TCRdb's copy, which holds only in-frame ones; the method was immunoSEQ multiplex PCR. The data contain approximately 300,000 clones, around 87% of them seen just once; the ten biggest clones take up approximately 5.3%. Sequenced material: PBMCs or T cells enriched from blood (not recorded which). These receptor sequences come from a woman in her twenties or thirties who had recovered from COVID-19. Both conserved end residues are part of each CDR3. The D gene is left open where the match is weak. Only part of the rows carry a size: once, few, many, or a class if the clone is expanded.

j_gene | v_gene | len | d_gene | abundance | CDR3nt | CDR3aa
TRBJ1-1 | TRBV6-5 | 16 | . | . | TGTGCCAGCAGTTACTATGGGGGGTACGGGAACACTGAAGCTTTCTTT | CASSYYGGYGNTEAFF
TRBJ1-6 | TRBV19 | 14 | TRBD1 | . | TGTGCCAGTAGATTGGACAGGGGCAACTCACCCCTCCACTTT | CASRLDRGNSPLHF
TRBJ1-1 | TRBV19 | 14 | TRBD1 | . | TGTGCCAGTAGTATGACAGGGCAGTCGAAAAAAGCTTTCTTT | CASSMTGQSKKAFF
TRBJ1-1 | TRBV5-1 | 13 | . | . | TGCGCCAGCAGCTTGGGTCAGTACACTGAAGCTTTCTTT | CASSLGQYTEAFF
TRBJ1-1 | TRBV27 | 16 | . | . | TGTGCCAGCAGCCCCTTTGAAGTGGGCCGGCCCACTGAAGCTTTCTTT | CASSPFEVGRPTEAFF
TRBJ2-4 | TRBV21-1 | 18 | . | . | TGTGCCAGCAGCGAAAGGGGGGATTGGGAGGGCGACAAAAACATTCAGTACTTC | CASSERGDWEGDKNIQYF
TRBJ2-7 | TRBV3-1/TRBV3-2 | 13 | TRBD2 | . | TGTGCCAGCGGGACTAGCCCCACGGCCGAGCAGTACTTC | CASGTSPTAEQYF
TRBJ1-4 | TRBV19 | 13 | . | . | TGTGCCAGTAGTATATCGACAGATGAAAAACTGTTTTTT | CASSISTDEKLFF
TRBJ2-3 | TRBV7-3 | 16 | TRBD2 | . | TGTGCCAGCAGCCCCAGGGGCGGGGGGAAGACAGATACGCAGTATTTT | CASSPRGGGKTDTQYF
TRBJ1-2 | TRBV7-8 | 14 | . | once | TGTGCCAGCAGCTCTGTAACAGTTTCGGATGGCTACACCTTC | CASSSVTVSDGYTF
TRBJ2-3 | TRBV6-1 | 16 | TRBD2 | . | TGTGCCAGCAGTGGGCTAGCGGGGGGTCGGGCAGATACGCAGTATTTT | CASSGLAGGRADTQYF
TRBJ1-2 | TRBV29-1 | 12 | . | . | TGCAGCGTTGAAGTCCGGGGTCGAGGCTACACCTTC | CSVEVRGRGYTF
TRBJ1-1 | TRBV27 | 14 | . | . | TGTGCCAGCACCACGACCCTAGGGAACACTGAAGCTTTCTTT | CASTTTLGNTEAFF
TRBJ2-3 | TRBV19 | 18 | TRBD2 | few | TGTGCCAGTAGTAGATGGAGCGGGGGGACTCCTAGCACAGATACGCAGTATTTT | CASSRWSGGTPSTDTQYF
TRBJ1-2 | TRBV19 | 12 | TRBD1 | . | TGTGCCAGTAGACCAGGGGGCGGTGGCTACACCTTC | CASRPGGGGYTF